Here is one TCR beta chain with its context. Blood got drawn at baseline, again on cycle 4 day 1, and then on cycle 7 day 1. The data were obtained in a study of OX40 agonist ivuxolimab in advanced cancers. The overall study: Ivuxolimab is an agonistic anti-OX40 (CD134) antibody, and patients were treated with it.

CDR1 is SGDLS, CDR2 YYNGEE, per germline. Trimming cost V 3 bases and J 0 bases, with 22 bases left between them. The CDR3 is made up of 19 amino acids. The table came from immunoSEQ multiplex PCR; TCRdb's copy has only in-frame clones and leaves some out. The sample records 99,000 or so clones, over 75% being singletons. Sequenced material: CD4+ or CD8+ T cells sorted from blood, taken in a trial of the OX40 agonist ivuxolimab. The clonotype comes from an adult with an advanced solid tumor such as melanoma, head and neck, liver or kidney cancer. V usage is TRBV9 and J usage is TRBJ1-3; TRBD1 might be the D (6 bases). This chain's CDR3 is CASSATGTFGEGSGNTIYF. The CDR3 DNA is TGTGCCAGCAGCGCGACAGGCACCTTTGGGGAAGGCTCTGGAAACACCATATATTTT.